This TCR beta chain was found in a study of neurological immune-mediated disorders. Study results and caveats: Private repertoires in all groups were suggested, as expanded clones shared no CDR3 amino acid sequences across subjects.

Losses at the gene ends were 6 bases for V and 8 bases for J; bases not matched to a gene: 17. The CDR3 has 17 amino acids. Germline V CDR1 and CDR2: MNHNS, SASEGT. This clonotype was seen ten or more times. Its cognate antigen is unknown. 5'RACE with 10-nucleotide random UMIs generated the cDNA. Every sequencing run produced over 180 million TCR-beta sequences, and the sequences from any one run covered 15-18 subjects. TCRdb reprocessed the 5' RACE reads with MiXCR, giving one entry per CDR3 protein. Of under 90,000 distinct CDR3 sequences listed, about 10% were seen once; the top ten hold approximately 10%. The time point denotes: longitudinal time-point 1 (baseline). A blood bank in Maryland, USA, provided the volunteers who served as healthy controls.

Sequenced material: PBMCs. The rearrangement uses TRBV6-1 and TRBJ1-4; 8 bases agree with TRBD1. The TCR was taken from a man aged 25-45 years in good health. The CDR3 here is CASSSGQGVSFREKLFF. The CDR3 nucleotides read TGTGCCAGCAGCTCCGGACAGGGCGTTTCCTTCAGGGAAAAACTGTTTTTT.